The rows below give T cell receptor beta chains drawn from one sample of a study of T cell repertoires in cytomegalovirus infection. Each CDR3 protein is one row after TCRdb ran MiXCR on the reads. The sample holds 110,000 to 150,000 distinct CDR3 sequences, roughly 6% seen once. The specimen sequenced was PBMCs. These receptors were obtained from a human donor in good health (CMV status not recorded). Some clones in this sample may be carry-over from other donors' samples. Each CDR3 is given with its conserved first and last residue. The order of the fields is clone size, V gene, J gene, D gene, CDR3 protein, CDR3 DNA. A D gene is named only where the DNA matches it firmly. Expanded clones get a size class; other rows say once, few or many, or leave the size out.

abundance: many
v_gene: TRBV12-3/TRBV12-4
j_gene: TRBJ2-3
d_gene: -
CDR3aa: CASSLGLDTQYF
CDR3nt: TGTGCCAGCAGTTTAGGGCTAGATACGCAGTATTTT

abundance: many
v_gene: TRBV10-1
j_gene: TRBJ2-5
d_gene: -
CDR3aa: CASSEGGSQETQYF
CDR3nt: TGCGCCAGCAGTGAAGGCGGCAGCCAAGAGACCCAGTACTTC

abundance: few
v_gene: TRBV19
j_gene: TRBJ1-3
d_gene: -
CDR3aa: CASSLGRFEPGNTIYF
CDR3nt: TGTGCCAGTAGCCTAGGACGATTCGAACCTGGAAACACCATATATTTT

abundance: -
v_gene: TRBV19
j_gene: TRBJ1-2
d_gene: TRBD1
CDR3aa: CASSAWDRAHKGYTF
CDR3nt: TGTGCCAGTAGTGCCTGGGACAGGGCGCACAAGGGCTACACCTTC

abundance: few
v_gene: TRBV27
j_gene: TRBJ2-7
d_gene: TRBD1
CDR3aa: CASRTQDRPYEQYF
CDR3nt: TGTGCCAGCAGGACTCAGGACAGGCCGTACGAGCAGTACTTC

abundance: -
v_gene: TRBV12-3/TRBV12-4
j_gene: TRBJ1-5
d_gene: -
CDR3aa: CASREQPLGPQHF
CDR3nt: TGTGCCAGCAGAGAACAGCCGTTGGGGCCCCAGCATTTT

abundance: -
v_gene: TRBV29-1
j_gene: TRBJ1-4
d_gene: -
CDR3aa: CSVKDILKTNEKLFF
CDR3nt: TGCAGCGTCAAGGACATTTTGAAGACTAATGAAAAACTGTTTTTT

abundance: -
v_gene: TRBV4-3
j_gene: TRBJ2-3
d_gene: TRBD1
CDR3aa: CASSQSGTGGGTQYF
CDR3nt: TGCGCCAGCAGCCAGTCCGGGACAGGGGGCGGCACGCAGTATTTT

abundance: many
v_gene: TRBV25-1
j_gene: TRBJ1-2
d_gene: TRBD1
CDR3aa: CASSRRDSPNYGYTF
CDR3nt: TGTGCCAGCAGTCGCCGGGACAGCCCTAACTATGGCTACACCTTC

abundance: many
v_gene: TRBV19
j_gene: TRBJ1-1
d_gene: -
CDR3aa: CASSYDRLNTEAFF
CDR3nt: TGTGCCAGTAGTTACGACAGGTTGAACACTGAAGCTTTCTTT

abundance: many
v_gene: TRBV7-2
j_gene: TRBJ2-7
d_gene: TRBD2
CDR3aa: CASSRTSGGAYEQYF
CDR3nt: TGTGCCAGCAGCCGGACTAGCGGGGGGGCCTACGAGCAGTACTTC

abundance: many
v_gene: TRBV7-2
j_gene: TRBJ2-1
d_gene: -
CDR3aa: CASSDGGYNEQFF
CDR3nt: TGTGCCAGCTCAGACGGGGGCTACAATGAGCAGTTCTTC

abundance: many
v_gene: TRBV6-2/TRBV6-3
j_gene: TRBJ1-3
d_gene: -
CDR3aa: CASSRYGKYSGNTIYF
CDR3nt: TGTGCCAGCAGTCGTTATGGGAAATACTCTGGAAACACCATATATTTT

abundance: many
v_gene: TRBV5-1
j_gene: TRBJ1-2
d_gene: TRBD1
CDR3aa: CASSFGTVYGYTF
CDR3nt: TGCGCCAGCAGCTTTGGGACAGTCTATGGCTACACCTTC

abundance: few
v_gene: TRBV28
j_gene: TRBJ2-3
d_gene: -
CDR3aa: CASFGVGGPTDTQYF
CDR3nt: TGTGCCAGCTTTGGAGTGGGGGGACCCACAGATACGCAGTATTTT

abundance: many
v_gene: TRBV7-6
j_gene: TRBJ1-1
d_gene: -
CDR3aa: CASSLLRGGRNTEAFF
CDR3nt: TGTGCCAGCAGCTTACTCAGGGGTGGGAGGAACACTGAAGCTTTCTTT

abundance: -
v_gene: TRBV19
j_gene: TRBJ1-1
d_gene: -
CDR3aa: CASSIGGRSSITEAFF
CDR3nt: TGTGCCAGTAGTATTGGCGGCAGATCCAGCATCACTGAAGCTTTCTTT

abundance: many
v_gene: TRBV3-1
j_gene: TRBJ1-3
d_gene: -
CDR3aa: CASSQDSGNTIYF
CDR3nt: TGTGCCAGCAGCCAGGACAGTGGAAACACCATATATTTT

abundance: many
v_gene: TRBV10-2
j_gene: TRBJ1-1
d_gene: -
CDR3aa: CASSESGRGPNTEAFF
CDR3nt: TGCGCCAGCAGTGAGTCGGGGCGGGGCCCGAACACTGAAGCTTTCTTT

abundance: many
v_gene: TRBV7-2
j_gene: TRBJ2-5
d_gene: TRBD2
CDR3aa: CASSLRIAGEETQYF
CDR3nt: TGTGCCAGCAGCTTAAGAATAGCGGGGGAAGAGACCCAGTACTTC

abundance: many
v_gene: TRBV2
j_gene: TRBJ1-1
d_gene: -
CDR3aa: CASSADRNTEAFF
CDR3nt: TGTGCCAGCAGTGCAGACAGGAACACTGAAGCTTTCTTT

abundance: few
v_gene: TRBV29-1
j_gene: TRBJ2-3
d_gene: -
CDR3aa: CSVGYYEAQYF
CDR3nt: TGCAGCGTTGGATACTATGAGGCGCAGTATTTT

abundance: many
v_gene: TRBV7-3
j_gene: TRBJ2-5
d_gene: TRBD2
CDR3aa: CASSLGRGGPETQYF
CDR3nt: TGTGCCAGCAGCTTAGGGCGGGGGGGCCCGGAGACCCAGTACTTC

abundance: many
v_gene: TRBV7-2
j_gene: TRBJ1-2
d_gene: TRBD1
CDR3aa: CASSTTGGDVYYGYTF
CDR3nt: TGTGCCAGCAGCACGACAGGGGGCGATGTTTACTATGGCTACACCTTC

abundance: few
v_gene: TRBV20-1
j_gene: TRBJ1-6
d_gene: -
CDR3aa: CSARDLLGEGSPLHF
CDR3nt: TGCAGTGCTAGAGATCTTTTAGGGGAGGGTTCACCCCTCCACTTT

abundance: many
v_gene: TRBV7-2
j_gene: TRBJ1-5
d_gene: -
CDR3aa: CASSRPNQPQHF
CDR3nt: TGTGCCAGCAGCCGCCCCAATCAGCCCCAGCATTTT

abundance: many
v_gene: TRBV2
j_gene: TRBJ2-2
d_gene: TRBD2
CDR3aa: CASSVRGGTGELFF
CDR3nt: TGTGCCAGCAGTGTGCGGGGGGGAACCGGGGAGCTGTTTTTT

abundance: few
v_gene: TRBV19
j_gene: TRBJ2-7
d_gene: -
CDR3aa: CASSPPAGEQYF
CDR3nt: TGTGCCAGTAGTCCCCCCGCGGGCGAGCAGTACTTC